This T cell receptor (beta chain) is from a study of blood T cell repertoires in COVID-19 (dated by TCRdb to 2019 to 2021). Broadly, across the study: Samples covering the acute and convalescent phases of COVID-19 were provided by collaborators in the United States, Italy and Spain. The samples were drawn from two sources: the first 160 participants of the ongoing ImmuneRACE study, and over 1,000 subjects contributed by 6 global collaborators. The prospective study material was composed of cDNA or gDNA derived from T cells, B-cell-depleted T cells, or PBMCs. Where available, HLA class I and class II types were obtained from metadata supplied by the sample provider rather than from assay-based typing. Subjects who had been exposed to COVID-19, were actively infected with it, or had recovered from it provided the deeply sampled blood TCRbeta repertoires that made up the dataset. Nearly every sample came with metadata listing a de-identified subject ID, COVID-19 status, age in years and sex. The repertoires were released in a freely available public database intended as a resource for research on the immune response to SARS-CoV-2.

The investigation overall reported the following: The quantity of clinical and demographic metadata differed by source and by participant and was supplied without curation.

As for this clone: Its target antigen remains unknown. No quality values exist for individual bases; no much larger clone is one base distant.

From the cysteine up to the phenylalanine, the CDR3 has a length of 15 residues. Just CDR3 DNA is preserved here, 45 bases in frame from base 1. From the germline V gene (reference sequence), CDR1 is SEHNR and CDR2 is FQNEAQ. V is shortened by 5 bases, J by 5 bases, and the region joining them spans 15 bases. The collaborating institutions used their own protocols to collect whole blood in K2EDTA tubes. For TCRbeta analysis, collaborators shipped samples in one of three forms: frozen whole blood, isolated PBMCs, or DNA extracted from either of those sample types. TCRbeta CDR3 regions were amplified from genomic DNA using the immunoSEQ Assay, a bias-controlled multiplex PCR. In the authors' own workflow: Within the assay, amplification of reference gene primers was used to estimate how many nucleated cells each sample contained. To quantify the absolute abundance of each unique TCRbeta CDR3 rearrangement, sequence reads were collapsed and filtered. For each sample, productive Simpson clonality was calculated by taking the square root of Simpson's diversity index across productive rearrangements. TCRdb took this table from immuneACCESS and kept in-frame rearrangements with V and J called. Such tables lack part of the clones; where checked against another copy, unresolved V genes explain under half of the gap, and the rest is unexplained. V and J calls plus clone size are reproduced from that table; the DNA served to infer D and trimming. The sample table shows 260,000 or so clones, and around 82% are seen once. The ten most abundant clones make up about 9.1% of the sample.

This receptor was taken from a human donor in a cohort sampled during active COVID-19. The chain uses TRBV7-9 and TRBJ1-4; the D gene is unclear. The sequenced material came from peripheral blood. The DNA is TGTGCCAGCAGCCCTGGGTCCCGGGTGAATGAAAAACTGTTTTTT. Its amino acids are CASSPGSRVNEKLFF.